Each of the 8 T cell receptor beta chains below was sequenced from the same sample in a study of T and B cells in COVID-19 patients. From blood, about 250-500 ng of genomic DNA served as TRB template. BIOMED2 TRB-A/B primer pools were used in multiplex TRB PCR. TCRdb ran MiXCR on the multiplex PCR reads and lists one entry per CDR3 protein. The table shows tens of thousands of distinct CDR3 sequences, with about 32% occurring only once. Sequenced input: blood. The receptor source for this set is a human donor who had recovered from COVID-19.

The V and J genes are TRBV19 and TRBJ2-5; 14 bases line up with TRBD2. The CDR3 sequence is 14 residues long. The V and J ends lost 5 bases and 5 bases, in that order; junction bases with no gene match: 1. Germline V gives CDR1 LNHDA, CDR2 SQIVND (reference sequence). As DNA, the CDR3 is TGTGCCAGTAGTGGGACTAGCGGGAGCGAGACCCAGTACTTC. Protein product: CASSGTSGSETQYF.

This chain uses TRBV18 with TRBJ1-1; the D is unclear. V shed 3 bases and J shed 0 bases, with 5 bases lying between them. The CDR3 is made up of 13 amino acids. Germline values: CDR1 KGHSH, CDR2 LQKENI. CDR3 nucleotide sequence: TGTGCCAGCTCACCTGACATGAACACTGAAGCTTTCTTT. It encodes CASSPDMNTEAFF.

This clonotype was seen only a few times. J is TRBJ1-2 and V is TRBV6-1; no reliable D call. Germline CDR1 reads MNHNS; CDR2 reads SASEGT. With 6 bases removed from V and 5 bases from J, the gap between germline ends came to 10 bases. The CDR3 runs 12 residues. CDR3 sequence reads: CASRVSLYGYTF. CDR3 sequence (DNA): TGTGCCAGCAGGGTTTCATTGTATGGCTACACCTTC.

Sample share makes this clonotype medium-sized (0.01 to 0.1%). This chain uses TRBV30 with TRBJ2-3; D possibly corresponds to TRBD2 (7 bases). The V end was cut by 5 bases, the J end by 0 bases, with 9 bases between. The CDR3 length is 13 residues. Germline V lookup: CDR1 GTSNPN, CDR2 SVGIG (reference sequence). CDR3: CAWAGASTDTQYF. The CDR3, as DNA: TGTGCCTGGGCGGGGGCTAGCACAGATACGCAGTATTTT.

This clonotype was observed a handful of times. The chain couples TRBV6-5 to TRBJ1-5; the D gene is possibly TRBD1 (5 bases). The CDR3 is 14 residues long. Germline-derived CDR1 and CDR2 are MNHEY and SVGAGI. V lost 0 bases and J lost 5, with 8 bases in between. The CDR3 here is CASSYSRGDQPQHF. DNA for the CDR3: TGTGCCAGCAGTTACTCGAGAGGGGATCAGCCCCAGCATTTT.

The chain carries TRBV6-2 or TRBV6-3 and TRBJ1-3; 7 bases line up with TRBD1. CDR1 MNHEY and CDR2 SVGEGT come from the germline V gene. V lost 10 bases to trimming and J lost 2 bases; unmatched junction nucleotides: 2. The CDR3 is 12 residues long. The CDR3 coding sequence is TGTGCCACCCAGGGGGCTGGAAACACCATATATTTT. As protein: CATQGAGNTIYF.

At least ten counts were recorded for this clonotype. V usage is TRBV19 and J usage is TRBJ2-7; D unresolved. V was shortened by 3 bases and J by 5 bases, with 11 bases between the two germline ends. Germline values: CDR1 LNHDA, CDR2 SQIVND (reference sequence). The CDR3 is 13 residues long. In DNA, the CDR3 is TGTGCCAGTAGTATCTCGTTTGGGAACGAGCAGTACTTC. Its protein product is CASSISFGNEQYF.

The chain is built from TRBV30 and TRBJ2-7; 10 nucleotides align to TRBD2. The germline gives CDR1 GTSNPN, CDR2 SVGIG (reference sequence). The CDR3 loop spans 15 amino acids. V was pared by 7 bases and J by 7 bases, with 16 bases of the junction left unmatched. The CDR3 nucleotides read TGTGCCTACGCCGTAGCGGGGGGACAGATGAGGGAGCAGTACTTC. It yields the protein CAYAVAGGQMREQYF.